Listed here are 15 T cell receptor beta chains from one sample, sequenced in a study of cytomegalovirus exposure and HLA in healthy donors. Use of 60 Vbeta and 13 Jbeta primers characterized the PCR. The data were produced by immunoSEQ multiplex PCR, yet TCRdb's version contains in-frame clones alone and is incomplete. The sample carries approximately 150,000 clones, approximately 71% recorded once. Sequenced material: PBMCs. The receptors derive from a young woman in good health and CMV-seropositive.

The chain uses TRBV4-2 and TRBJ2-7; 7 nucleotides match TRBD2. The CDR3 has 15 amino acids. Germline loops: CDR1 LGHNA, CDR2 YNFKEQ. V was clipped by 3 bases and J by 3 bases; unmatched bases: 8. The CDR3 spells CASSHHRLALYEQYF. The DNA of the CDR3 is TGTGCCAGCAGCCACCACCGACTAGCCCTCTACGAGCAGTACTTC.

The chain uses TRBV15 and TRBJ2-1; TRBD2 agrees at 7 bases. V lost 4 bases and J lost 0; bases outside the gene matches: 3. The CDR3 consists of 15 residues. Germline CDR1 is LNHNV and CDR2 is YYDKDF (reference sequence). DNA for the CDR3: TGTGCCACCAGCATCCGCGGGAGCTCCTACAATGAGCAGTTCTTC. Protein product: CATSIRGSSYNEQFF.

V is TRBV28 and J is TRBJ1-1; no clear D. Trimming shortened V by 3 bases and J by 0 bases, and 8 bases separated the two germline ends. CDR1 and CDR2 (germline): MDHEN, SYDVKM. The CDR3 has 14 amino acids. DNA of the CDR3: TGTGCCAGCAGTTTCGCAGGAATGAACACTGAAGCTTTCTTT. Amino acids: CASSFAGMNTEAFF.

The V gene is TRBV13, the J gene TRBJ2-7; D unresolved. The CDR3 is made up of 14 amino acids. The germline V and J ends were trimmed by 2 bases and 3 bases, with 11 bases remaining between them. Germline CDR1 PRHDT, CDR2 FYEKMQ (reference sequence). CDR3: CASSLSRSRYEQYF. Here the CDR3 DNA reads TGTGCCAGCAGCTTAAGCCGGTCCCGCTACGAGCAGTACTTC.

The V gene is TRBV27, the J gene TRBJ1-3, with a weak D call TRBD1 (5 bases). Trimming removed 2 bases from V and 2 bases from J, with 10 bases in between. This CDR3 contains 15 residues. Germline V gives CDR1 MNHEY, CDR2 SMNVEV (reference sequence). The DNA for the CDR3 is TGTGCCAGCAGTTTAAAGGGGTTCGCTGGAAACACCATATATTTT. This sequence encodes CASSLKGFAGNTIYF.

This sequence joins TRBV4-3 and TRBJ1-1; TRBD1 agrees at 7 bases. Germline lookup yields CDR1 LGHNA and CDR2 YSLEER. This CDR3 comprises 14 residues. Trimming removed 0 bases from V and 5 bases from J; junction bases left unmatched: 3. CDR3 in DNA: TGCGCCAGCAGCCAAGATGACAGGGAGACTGAAGCTTTCTTT. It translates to CASSQDDRETEAFF.

The CDR3 region has the DNA TGTGCCAGCAGCTTAGGTCCCCTGAACCGGGACTACGAGCAGTACTTC. Amino acids: CASSLGPLNRDYEQYF. This chain joins TRBV7-2 and TRBJ2-7; D is perhaps TRBD2 (5 bases). The CDR3 is 16 amino acids. Germline V gene lookup returns CDR1 SGHTA and CDR2 FQGNSA. Trimming took off 1 base at V and 3 bases at J, with 16 bases between the two ends.

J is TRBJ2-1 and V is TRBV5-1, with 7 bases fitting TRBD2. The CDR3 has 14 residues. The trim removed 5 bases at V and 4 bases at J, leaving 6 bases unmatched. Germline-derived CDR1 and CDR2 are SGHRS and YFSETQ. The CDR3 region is CASRPGGFYNEQFF. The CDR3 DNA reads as TGCGCCAGCAGGCCCGGGGGGTTTTACAATGAGCAGTTCTTC. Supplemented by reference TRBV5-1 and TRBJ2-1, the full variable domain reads KAGVTQTPRYLIKTRGQQVTLSCSPISGHRSVSWYQQTPGQGLQFLFEYFSETQRNKGNFPGRFSGRQFSNSRSEMNVSTLELGDSALYLCASRPGGFYNEQFFGPGTRLTVL.

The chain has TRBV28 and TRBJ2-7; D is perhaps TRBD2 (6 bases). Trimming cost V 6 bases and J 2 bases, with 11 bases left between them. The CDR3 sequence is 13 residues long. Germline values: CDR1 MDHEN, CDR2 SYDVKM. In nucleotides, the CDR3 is TGTGCCAGCAGGCAGGGAGGACCCTACGAGCAGTACTTC. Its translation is CASRQGGPYEQYF.

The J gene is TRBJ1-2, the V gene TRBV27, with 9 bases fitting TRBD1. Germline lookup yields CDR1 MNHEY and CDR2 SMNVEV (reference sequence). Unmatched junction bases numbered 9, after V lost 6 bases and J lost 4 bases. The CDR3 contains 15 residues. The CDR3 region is CASRPGQGLTYGYTF. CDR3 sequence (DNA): TGTGCCAGCAGACCGGGACAGGGATTAACCTATGGCTACACCTTC.

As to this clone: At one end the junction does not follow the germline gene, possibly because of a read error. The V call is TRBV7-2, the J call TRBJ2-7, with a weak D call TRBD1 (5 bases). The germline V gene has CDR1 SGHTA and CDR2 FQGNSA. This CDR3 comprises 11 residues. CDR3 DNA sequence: TGTGTCAGCAGCCGCCAGGGCGAGCAGTACTTC. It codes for CVSSRQGEQYF. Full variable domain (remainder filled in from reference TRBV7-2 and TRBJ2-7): GAGVSQSPSNKVTEKGKDVELRCDPISGHTALYWYRQSLGQGLEFLIYFQGNSAPDKSGLPSDRFSAERTGGSVSTLTIQRTQQEDSAVYLCVSSRQGEQYFGPGTRLTVT.

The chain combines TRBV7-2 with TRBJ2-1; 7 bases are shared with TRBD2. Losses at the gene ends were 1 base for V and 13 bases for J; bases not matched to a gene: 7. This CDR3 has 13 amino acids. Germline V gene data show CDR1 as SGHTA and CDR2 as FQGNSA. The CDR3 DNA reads TGTGCCAGCAGCTTAGGGGACTACTCGACCCAGTTCTTC. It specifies CASSLGDYSTQFF.

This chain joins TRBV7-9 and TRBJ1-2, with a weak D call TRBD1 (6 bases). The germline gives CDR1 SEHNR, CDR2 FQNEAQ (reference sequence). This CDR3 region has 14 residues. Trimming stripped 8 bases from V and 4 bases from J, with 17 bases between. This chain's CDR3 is CASDTQGSLYGYTF. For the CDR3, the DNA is TGTGCCAGCGATACGCAGGGGTCTCTCTATGGCTACACCTTC. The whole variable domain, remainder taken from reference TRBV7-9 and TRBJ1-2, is DTGVSQNPRHKITKRGQNVTFRCDPISEHNRLYWYRQTLGQGPEFLTYFQNEAQLEKSRLLSDRFSAERPKGSFSTLEIQRTEQGDSAMYLCASDTQGSLYGYTFGSGTRLTVV.

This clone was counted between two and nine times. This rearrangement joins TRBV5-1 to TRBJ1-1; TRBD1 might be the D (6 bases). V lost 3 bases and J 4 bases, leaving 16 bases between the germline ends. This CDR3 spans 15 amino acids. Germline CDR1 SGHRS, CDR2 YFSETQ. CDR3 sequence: CASSSGQTLGTEAFF. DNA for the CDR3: TGCGCCAGCAGCTCTGGACAGACATTGGGCACTGAAGCTTTCTTT.

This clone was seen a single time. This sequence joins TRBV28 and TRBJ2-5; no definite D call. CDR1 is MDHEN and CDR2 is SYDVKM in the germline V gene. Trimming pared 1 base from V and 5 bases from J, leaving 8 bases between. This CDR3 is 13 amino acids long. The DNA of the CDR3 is TGTGCCAGCAGTTTATTAGTTTCGGAGACCCAGTACTTC. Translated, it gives CASSLLVSETQYF.